This T cell receptor beta chain was found in a study of T cells in women clearing cervical HPV infection. Study in general: HLA type could not be excluded as a confounder.

The CDR3 totals 15 residues. V lost 6 bases and J lost 6; bases outside the gene matches: 15. Germline CDR1 reads DFQATT; CDR2 reads SNEGSKA (reference sequence). Study outcomes and limitations: T-cell numbers per sample were unknown and may explain richness differences.

Each participant carried one incident cervical HPV16 infection only. immunoSEQ multiplex PCR used an average of 1200 ng genomic DNA. This table comes from immunoSEQ multiplex PCR, and its TCRdb copy is limited to in-frame clones, with some not included. The sample data list about 32,000 clones. On this clone: What it recognizes is unknown. The read gets to within 3 residues of the CDR3 end, and the germline J gene fills in the rest.

The specimen sequenced was blood buffy coat. This clonotype was obtained from a woman aged 18-69 years with a cervical HPV16 infection that either progressed to CIN3+ or cleared (not recorded which). This chain joins TRBV20-1 and TRBJ1-1; 8 nucleotides match TRBD1. Partial CDR3 DNA: TGCAGTGCCAGACAGGGGAGAGGAAAAAGTGCTGAA. Its protein is CSARQGRGKSAE. The CDR3 reads in full as CSARQGRGKSAEAFF.